These T cell receptor beta chains were read from a single sample in a study of T cells in narcolepsy. Clones were sequenced by immunoSEQ multiplex PCR, and TCRdb holds only the in-frame ones, with some missing. The sample lists roughly 23,000 clones, approximately 80% occurring once. Sequencing was done on a sample of memory (CD45RA-) CD4+ T cells from blood. The receptors derive from a human donor in good health. The CDR3 runs from the conserved cysteine through the conserved F or W. Each record gives: CDR3 length, V gene, clone size, CDR3 protein. Only part of the rows carry a size: once, few, many, or a class if the clone is expanded.

>18|TRBV7-2|NA
CASSIRRPDPKGGLEQYF
>16|TRBV5-6|NA
CASSLQLSSGANVLTF
>16|TRBV5-4|NA
CASSARTGGNTGELFF
>13|TRBV6-6|few
CASKPHLANEQYF
>12|TRBV2|NA
CASSLGVYEQYF
>15|TRBV5-1|NA
CASSLGGLSVDEQFF
>17|TRBV7-2|few
CASSLGGTGLKGNEQFF
>15|TRBV7-2|NA
CASSTPSGGTDTQYF
>15|TRBV5-5|once
CASSTGGGTQETQYF
>14|TRBV5-1|NA
CASRIGTANNEQFF
>16|TRBV7-2|NA
CASSPNPGLRGNEQFF
>14|TRBV5-4|few
CASSLRQGGTEAFF
>13|TRBV18|few
CASSPQGSGELFF
>15|TRBV18|NA
CASSPGTGKGTEAFF
>13|TRBV2|NA
CASSEIPRQPQHF
>16|TRBV7-2|NA
CASSYLSGGAADTQYF